Presented here are 29 T cell receptor beta chains from one specimen sequenced in a study of T cell changes during pregnancy in multiple sclerosis. Generated by immunoSEQ multiplex PCR, the TCRdb table keeps only in-frame clones and is missing some. The sample holds around 30,000 clones; 90% to 95% are singletons and the top ten take approximately 6%. The sample was CD8+ T cells from peripheral blood mononuclear cells, taken before pregnancy. The receptor set was obtained from a female donor with multiple sclerosis, enrolled in a pregnancy study.

In its sample, this clone was seen once. The chain combines TRBV5-1 with TRBJ2-1, with TRBD2 matching over 12 bases. The CDR3 runs to 16 residues. The V segment lost 4 bases and the J segment 7 bases; nucleotides outside the gene matches: 9. In germline, CDR1 is SGHRS, CDR2 YFSETQ. The CDR3 DNA reads TGCGCCAGCAGCCTTGTGACTAGCGGGAGTGGGAATGAGCAGTTCTTC. Translated: CASSLVTSGSGNEQFF.

The chain joins TRBV27 to TRBJ1-5; 8 bases map to TRBD1. Germline CDR1 reads MNHEY; CDR2 reads SMNVEV (reference sequence). V shed 2 bases and J 9 bases; nucleotides not matched to a gene: 12. The CDR3 has 16 residues. CDR3 sequence reads: CASSLVGLQGGLPQHF. The CDR3 nucleotides read TGTGCCAGCAGTTTAGTGGGGTTACAGGGGGGGCTGCCCCAGCATTTT.

This clone was observed a single time. This sequence joins TRBV5-1 and TRBJ2-1; 8 bases are a match to TRBD1. The V gene end was trimmed by 2 bases and the J gene end by 3 bases; junction bases not matched to a gene: 4. CDR3 length equals 15 residues. CDR1 is SGHRS, CDR2 YFSETQ, per germline. DNA for the CDR3: TGCGCCAGCAGCTTCTCGGACAGGGTCTACAATGAGCAGTTCTTC. Amino acid sequence: CASSFSDRVYNEQFF.

The chain is built from TRBV7-2 and TRBJ1-5, with D possibly matching TRBD1 (5 bases). CDR1 and CDR2 (germline): SGHTA, FQGNSA. CDR3 length: 15 amino acids. The V gene lost 1 base and the J gene lost 0 bases, with 7 bases spanning the gap. The CDR3: CASSLVGDSNQPQHF. The CDR3 coding sequence is TGTGCCAGCAGCTTAGTAGGGGATAGCAATCAGCCCCAGCATTTT.

The J gene is TRBJ2-2, the V gene TRBV9, with 7 bases identical to TRBD1. V was clipped by 4 bases and J by 3 bases; unmatched bases: 9. Germline assignment: CDR1 SGDLS and CDR2 YYNGEE. The CDR3 consists of 16 residues. The CDR3 DNA follows: TGTGCCAGCAGCTTAAACAGGGGTGAGGACACCGGGGAGCTGTTTTTT. This translates into CASSLNRGEDTGELFF.

This chain connects TRBV7-7 to TRBJ2-1, with D possibly TRBD1 on 6 matching bases. CDR3 length: 15 residues. The V gene lost 5 bases and the J gene lost 4 bases, with 15 bases spanning the gap. Germline V gene data show CDR1 as SSHAT and CDR2 as FNYEAQ (reference sequence). The CDR3 coding sequence is TGTGCCAGCAGCCCATACCGACAGGCATACAATGAGCAGTTCTTC. Encoded protein: CASSPYRQAYNEQFF.

By proportion, this clone is medium-sized. The chain recombines TRBV5-6 with TRBJ1-6; D is unclear. V was trimmed by 0 bases and J by 9 bases, leaving 4 bases between them. Germline CDR1 and CDR2: SGHDT and YYEEEE. The length of the CDR3 is 12 residues. The CDR3 sequence: CASSLVSSPLHF. The CDR3 region has the DNA TGTGCCAGCAGCTTGGTGAGTTCACCCCTCCACTTT.

The chain employs TRBV5-4 and TRBJ2-1; 9 nucleotides align to TRBD1. The germline CDR1 and CDR2 sequences are SGHNT and YYREEE (reference sequence). The V gene end was trimmed by 0 bases and the J gene end by 10 bases; junction bases not matched to a gene: 8. The CDR3 is 15 amino acids. The CDR3 region has the DNA TGTGCCAGCAGCTTGGACAGGGGGCCTCCTCAGGAGCAGTTCTTC. Translating gives CASSLDRGPPQEQFF.

This chain links TRBV19 with TRBJ2-1; possible D gene TRBD2, 6 bases. V was trimmed by 1 base and J by 4 bases, leaving 11 bases between them. From germline, CDR1 is LNHDA and CDR2 SQIVND (reference sequence). This CDR3 is 15 amino acids long. The CDR3 is CASSIVGTSYNEQFF. For the CDR3, the DNA is TGTGCCAGTAGTATAGTGGGGACTTCGTACAATGAGCAGTTCTTC. Full variable domain (missing parts from reference TRBV19 and TRBJ2-1): DGGITQSPKYLFRKEGQNVTLSCEQNLNHDAMYWYRQDPGQGLRLIYYSQIVNDFQKGDIAEGYSVSREKKESFPLTVTSAQKNPTAFYLCASSIVGTSYNEQFFGPGTRLTVL.

The chain recombines TRBV6-6 with TRBJ2-2; 7 bases fit TRBD2. V lost 6 bases to trimming and J lost 9 bases; unmatched junction nucleotides: 7. Looked up from germline, CDR1 is MNHNY and CDR2 is SVGAGI (reference sequence). The CDR3 has 13 amino acids. CDR3 loop: CASSRGVLRELFF. The DNA for the CDR3 is TGTGCCAGCAGCCGGGGGGTCTTAAGGGAGCTGTTTTTT.

The V and J genes are TRBV28 and TRBJ1-2, with D perhaps TRBD1 (5 bases). V lost 3 bases to trimming and J lost 4 bases, with 12 bases between them. The CDR3 runs to 14 residues. Looked up from germline, CDR1 is MDHEN and CDR2 is SYDVKM. The CDR3 nucleotides read TGTGCCAGCAGTTTTAGGGGACTGAGCTATGGCTACACCTTC. Translation gives CASSFRGLSYGYTF.

The chain has TRBV27 and TRBJ2-1, with D possibly TRBD2 on 6 matching bases. Trimming left V 3 bases short and J 7 bases short, with 13 bases between. There are 14 residues in the CDR3. The germline V gene encodes CDR1 MNHEY and CDR2 SMNVEV (reference sequence). The CDR3 bases are TGTGCCAGCAGTTTTGGCGGGGTAGGGAATGAGCAGTTCTTC. Translated, it gives CASSFGGVGNEQFF.

This clone was seen just once. The V gene is TRBV19, the J gene TRBJ2-2, with TRBD1 identical over 9 bases. The germline V gene has CDR1 LNHDA and CDR2 SQIVND (reference sequence). V lost 3 bases and J lost 3; bases outside the gene matches: 5. This CDR3 is built from 16 residues. CDR3 bases: TGTGCCAGTAGTATCCCCGACAGGGGGTACACCGGGGAGCTGTTTTTT. It specifies CASSIPDRGYTGELFF.

The V call is TRBV9, the J call TRBJ2-2, with D possibly matching TRBD2 (6 bases). The CDR3 extends over 16 amino acids. Germline values: CDR1 SGDLS, CDR2 YYNGEE. Deletions cut 3 bases from V and 4 bases from J, with 16 bases between. Here the CDR3 DNA reads TGTGCCAGCAGCGGAACCCGGAGGGTCAGCACCGGGGAGCTGTTTTTT. Its protein product is CASSGTRRVSTGELFF. Looking up the rest from reference TRBV9 and TRBJ2-2 gives the full variable domain: DSGVTQTPKHLITATGQRVTLRCSPRSGDLSVYWYQQSLDQGLQFLIQYYNGEERAKGNILERFSAQQFPDLHSELNLSSLELGDSALYFCASSGTRRVSTGELFFGEGSRLTVL.

The chain employs TRBV14 and TRBJ2-6; D gene ambiguous. With 1 base removed from V and 2 bases from J, the gap between germline ends came to 6 bases. The CDR3 sequence is 15 residues long. In germline, CDR1 is SGHDN, CDR2 FVKESK. The CDR3 bases are TGTGCCAGCAGCCAAGGCAGGACTGGGGCCAACGTCCTGACTTTC. It translates to CASSQGRTGANVLTF.

The V and J genes are TRBV6-6 and TRBJ2-7, with D perhaps matching TRBD1 (5 bases). The CDR3 loop spans 12 amino acids. Trimming removed 5 bases at V and 6 bases at J, with 11 bases between. Germline CDR1 MNHNY, CDR2 SVGAGI (reference sequence). CDR3 sequence: CASSHGQGEQYF. DNA of the CDR3: TGTGCCAGCAGTCATGGACAAGGCGAGCAGTACTTC.

The gene calls are TRBV30 and TRBJ2-1; weak D call: TRBD1 (6 bases). Trimming took 0 bases from V and 7 from J, leaving 13 bases between them. The CDR3 extends over 14 amino acids. Germline lookup yields CDR1 GTSNPN and CDR2 SVGIG (reference sequence). The CDR3, as DNA: TGTGCCTGGAGTGTTGGGCAGGGGCTTAATGAGCAGTTCTTC. Encoded protein: CAWSVGQGLNEQFF.

This clone was recorded a few times. The J gene is TRBJ2-1, the V gene TRBV2, with D perhaps matching TRBD2 (5 bases). Trimming cost V 1 base and J 8 bases, with 9 bases left between them. Germline V gene sequence: CDR1 SNHLY, CDR2 FYNNEI. The CDR3 runs to 13 residues. The DNA for the CDR3 is TGTGCCAGCAGTGAAGTACGCGGGTATGAGCAGTTCTTC. Translating gives CASSEVRGYEQFF. The full variable domain, its missing parts supplied by reference TRBV2 and TRBJ2-1, is EPEVTQTPSHQVTQMGQEVILRCVPISNHLYFYWYRQILGQKVEFLVSFYNNEISEKSEIFDDQFSVERPDGSNFTLKIRSTKLEDSAMYFCASSEVRGYEQFFGPGTRLTVL.

V and J are TRBV15 and TRBJ1-1, with D possibly matching TRBD1 (5 bases). Trimming cost V 5 bases and J 5 bases, with 12 bases left between them. The length of the CDR3 is 13 residues. Germline CDR1 LNHNV, CDR2 YYDKDF (reference sequence). DNA for the CDR3: TGTGCCACCAGCTATCTAGGGGTTACTGAAGCTTTCTTT. This codes for CATSYLGVTEAFF.

This clone was seen once. V is TRBV29-1 and J is TRBJ2-5; TRBD1 might be the D (7 bases). This CDR3 is built from 15 residues. CDR1 is SQVTM, CDR2 ANQGSEA, per germline. Here the CDR3 DNA reads TGCAGTGCCGCGGGGACCCAGGGGGGCCAAGAGACCCAGTACTTC. It encodes CSAAGTQGGQETQYF.

This clone was detected only a few times. This chain links TRBV28 with TRBJ2-7, with TRBD1 as a possible D gene (5 bases). Germline CDR1 reads MDHEN; CDR2 reads SYDVKM. The germline V and J ends were trimmed by 4 bases and 1 base, with 17 bases remaining between them. CDR3 size: 16 residues. CDR3 sequence: CASSSTRKGPSYEQYF. CDR3 nucleotide sequence: TGTGCCAGCAGTTCCACTCGAAAGGGGCCATCCTACGAGCAGTACTTC.

V gene TRBV27 combines with J gene TRBJ2-1; 11 positions match TRBD2. Per germline, CDR1 MNHEY and CDR2 SMNVEV (reference sequence). The ends lost 5 bases at V and 4 bases at J; junction bases unmatched: 7. This CDR3 region has 16 residues. CDR3 protein: CASSPLGLAGYNEQFF. The CDR3 region has the DNA TGTGCCAGCAGTCCACTCGGACTAGCGGGTTACAATGAGCAGTTCTTC.

The J gene is TRBJ2-4, the V gene TRBV20-1; possibly TRBD2 for D (5 bases). Germline lookup yields CDR1 DFQATT and CDR2 SNEGSKA (reference sequence). V was trimmed by 6 bases and J by 6 bases, leaving 9 bases between them. The CDR3 spans 11 residues. Here the CDR3 reads CSARGSNIQYF. In DNA, the CDR3 is TGCAGTGCCCGGGGATCAAACATTCAGTACTTC.

The gene calls are TRBV5-4 and TRBJ2-5; D unclear. The CDR3 consists of 13 residues. V was clipped by 1 base and J by 1 base, with 5 bases between them. CDR1 SGHNT and CDR2 YYREEE come from the germline V gene (reference sequence). DNA of the CDR3: TGTGCCAGCAGCTTGACAGTCCAAGAGACCCAGTACTTC. Protein product: CASSLTVQETQYF.

This chain links TRBV10-2 with TRBJ2-2, with D tentatively TRBD1 (5 bases). The germline V and J ends were trimmed by 6 bases and 1 base, with 6 bases remaining between them. The CDR3 spans 13 residues. The V gene's germline CDR1 is WSHSY and CDR2 SAAADI. The CDR3 coding sequence is TGCGCCAGCAGAAGGGGGAACACCGGGGAGCTGTTTTTT. This codes for CASRRGNTGELFF.

The rearrangement uses TRBV6-6 and TRBJ2-1; 12 bases line up with TRBD1. V shed 9 bases and J 7 bases; nucleotides not matched to a gene: 7. Germline V gives CDR1 MNHNY, CDR2 SVGAGI (reference sequence). The CDR3 runs 14 residues. The DNA for the CDR3 is TGTGCCAGTACCGGGACAGGGGGCGGAAATGAGCAGTTCTTC. Protein sequence: CASTGTGGGNEQFF.

The CDR3 sequence is CASSDNIRTSARSYNEQFF. DNA for the CDR3: TGTGCCAGCAGCGACAACATTAGGACTAGCGCCCGCTCCTACAATGAGCAGTTCTTC. The rearrangement uses TRBV9 and TRBJ2-1; 9 positions match TRBD2. Trimming took 3 bases from V and 0 from J; bases not matched to a gene: 13. Germline V gives CDR1 SGDLS, CDR2 YYNGEE. The CDR3 has 19 amino acids.

The chain uses TRBV10-3 and TRBJ1-5, with D perhaps TRBD1 (6 bases). The CDR3 extends over 16 amino acids. V gave up 3 bases and J gave up 0 bases, with 12 bases separating them. Germline loops: CDR1 ENHRY, CDR2 SYGVKD. The CDR3 DNA reads as TGTGCCATCAGTGACCGGACAGAACTTAGCAATCAGCCCCAGCATTTT. Protein product: CAISDRTELSNQPQHF.

Here the CDR3 reads CASSSPGQEQNYGYTF. In nucleotides, the CDR3 is TGTGCCAGCAGCTCCCCTGGACAGGAGCAGAACTATGGCTACACCTTC. V gene TRBV11-2 combines with J gene TRBJ1-2; 7 nucleotides match TRBD1. Germline values: CDR1 SGHAT, CDR2 FQNNGV. V gave up 4 bases and J gave up 2 bases; unmatched junction bases: 10. The CDR3 has 16 residues. The variable domain in full, completed from reference TRBV11-2 and TRBJ1-2, reads EAGVAQSPRYKIIEKRQSVAFWCNPISGHATLYWYQQILGQGPKLLIQFQNNGVVDDSQLPKDRFSAERLKGVDSTLKIQPAKLEDSAVYLCASSSPGQEQNYGYTFGSGTRLTVV.